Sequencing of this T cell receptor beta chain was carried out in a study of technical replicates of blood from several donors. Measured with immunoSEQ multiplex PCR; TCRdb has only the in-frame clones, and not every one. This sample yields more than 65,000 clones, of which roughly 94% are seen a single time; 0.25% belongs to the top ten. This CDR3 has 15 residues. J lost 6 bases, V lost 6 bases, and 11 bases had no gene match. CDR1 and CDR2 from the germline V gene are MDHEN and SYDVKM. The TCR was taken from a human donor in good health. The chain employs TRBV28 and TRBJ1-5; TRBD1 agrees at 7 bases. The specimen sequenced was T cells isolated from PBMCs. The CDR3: CASSIGGRDSQPQHF. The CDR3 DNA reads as TGTGCCAGCAGCATCGGCGGCAGGGACAGTCAGCCCCAGCATTTT. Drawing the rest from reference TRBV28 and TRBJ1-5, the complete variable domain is DVKVTQSSRYLVKRTGEKVFLECVQDMDHENMFWYRQDPGLGLRLIYFSYDVKMKEKGDIPEGYSVSREKKERFSLILESASTNQTSMYLCASSIGGRDSQPQHFGDGTRLSIL.